These 20 T cell receptor beta chains were all obtained from the same sample, sequenced in a study of OX40 agonist ivuxolimab in advanced cancers. Here immunoSEQ multiplex PCR was the method, and the copy in TCRdb shows in-frame clones only, minus some. The sample includes more than 95,000 clones, 85% to 95% of them seen just once. The sample here was CD4+ or CD8+ T cells sorted from blood, taken in a trial of the OX40 agonist ivuxolimab. The origin of the receptors is an adult with an advanced solid tumor such as melanoma, head and neck, liver or kidney cancer.

The genes are TRBV7-9 and TRBJ1-3; D gene unclear. The V end was cut by 5 bases, the J end by 8 bases, with 16 bases between. Germline loops: CDR1 SEHNR, CDR2 FQNEAQ (reference sequence). The CDR3 spans 14 residues. The CDR3 DNA is TGTGCCAGCAGCCCTGACTTGGATGGCCACACCATATATTTT. This codes for CASSPDLDGHTIYF. Variable domain in full (rest from reference TRBV7-9 and TRBJ1-3): DTGVSQNPRHKITKRGQNVTFRCDPISEHNRLYWYRQTLGQGPEFLTYFQNEAQLEKSRLLSDRFSAERPKGSFSTLEIQRTEQGDSAMYLCASSPDLDGHTIYFGEGSWLTVV.

The chain links TRBV27 to TRBJ2-1; TRBD1 is a possible D gene (5 bases). This CDR3 is built from 12 residues. V shed 5 bases and J shed 10 bases, with 12 bases lying between them. Germline V gene lookup returns CDR1 MNHEY and CDR2 SMNVEV (reference sequence). CDR3 amino acids: CASSGKGVEQFF. CDR3 nucleotides: TGTGCCAGCAGTGGGAAAGGGGTGGAGCAGTTCTTC.

The V and J genes are TRBV7-9 and TRBJ1-1; 8 bases fit TRBD1. The V segment lost 1 base and the J segment 3 bases; nucleotides outside the gene matches: 4. The germline CDR1 and CDR2 sequences are SEHNR and FQNEAQ (reference sequence). The CDR3 covers 15 residues. As DNA, the CDR3 is TGTGCCAGCAGCTTAGTTAACAGGGGGTACACTGAAGCTTTCTTT. Translated: CASSLVNRGYTEAFF.

The CDR3 nucleotides read TGTGCCAGCAGGCCACCGACGGGCTCTGGGGCCAACGTCCTGACTTTC. Its translation: CASRPPTGSGANVLTF. This rearrangement joins TRBV28 to TRBJ2-6, with D unclear. The CDR3 has 16 amino acids. Germline V gene sequence: CDR1 MDHEN, CDR2 SYDVKM. Trimming stripped 6 bases from V and 0 bases from J, with 12 bases between.

J is TRBJ2-7 and V is TRBV12-5, with D maybe TRBD1 (6 bases). V lost 0 bases to trimming and J lost 2 bases, with 11 bases between them. Looked up from germline, CDR1 is LGHNT and CDR2 is FRNRAP. The CDR3 runs to 15 residues. In DNA, the CDR3 is TGTGCTAGTGGTTTGGTTTCAGGGGCGACCTACGAGCAGTACTTC. It codes for CASGLVSGATYEQYF. Full variable domain (remainder filled in from reference TRBV12-5 and TRBJ2-7): DARVTQTPRHKVTEMGQEVTMRCQPILGHNTVFWYRQTMMQGLELLAYFRNRAPLDDSGMPKDRFSAEMPDATLATLKIQPSEPRDSAVYFCASGLVSGATYEQYFGPGTRLTVT.

The chain joins TRBV28 to TRBJ1-4; 9 bases match TRBD1. Germline V CDR1 and CDR2: MDHEN, SYDVKM. The CDR3 contains 15 residues. V gave up 8 bases and J gave up 0 bases; unmatched junction bases: 4. The CDR3 DNA reads as TGTGCCAGCGGGACAGGGTCTGCAACTAATGAAAAACTGTTTTTT. Protein product: CASGTGSATNEKLFF.

The rearrangement joins TRBV7-2 to TRBJ2-2; TRBD2 is a possible D gene (5 bases). The CDR3 length is 16 residues. CDR1 SGHTA and CDR2 FQGNSA come from the germline V gene. Trimming shortened V by 2 bases and J by 1 base, and 11 bases separated the two germline ends. CDR3 loop: CASSLQAGGNTGELFF. The CDR3 nucleotides read TGTGCCAGCAGCTTACAGGCCGGAGGGAACACCGGGGAGCTGTTTTTT.

The chain recombines TRBV5-6 with TRBJ1-2; D call uncertain. Trimming stripped 0 bases from V and 1 base from J, with 10 bases between. Germline CDR1 SGHDT, CDR2 YYEEEE. There are 15 residues in the CDR3. The CDR3: CASSLGGGFNYGYTF. DNA for the CDR3: TGTGCCAGCAGCTTGGGAGGAGGGTTTAACTATGGCTACACCTTC.

This clone was seen only once. The CDR3: CASSPVQSSTNEKLFF. The CDR3 DNA is TGTGCCAGCTCACCAGTCCAGTCGTCAACTAATGAAAAACTGTTTTTT. J is TRBJ1-4 and V is TRBV18; the D is unclear. There are 16 residues in the CDR3. Trimming cost V 2 bases and J 0 bases, with 10 bases left between them. Germline V CDR1 and CDR2: KGHSH, LQKENI.

The rearrangement links TRBV4-2 to TRBJ2-1; TRBD2 aligns across 15 bases. The V gene's germline CDR1 is LGHNA and CDR2 YNFKEQ. The CDR3 contains 15 residues. The trim removed 4 bases at V and 10 bases at J, leaving 5 bases unmatched. The CDR3 DNA reads TGTGCCAGCAGCCGGACTAGCGGGAGGGCAGAGGAGCAGTTCTTC. Its translation is CASSRTSGRAEEQFF.

This chain links TRBV5-1 with TRBJ2-7; 9 nucleotides agree with TRBD1. Trimming removed 2 bases from V and 1 base from J; junction bases left unmatched: 7. This CDR3 has 16 amino acids. Looked up from germline, CDR1 is SGHRS and CDR2 is YFSETQ. The CDR3 region is CASSFVTGGISYEQYF. CDR3 in DNA: TGCGCCAGCAGCTTCGTAACAGGGGGCATTTCCTACGAGCAGTACTTC.

The V call is TRBV4-2, the J call TRBJ1-4; D perhaps matches TRBD1 (6 bases). This CDR3 is 16 amino acids long. Trimming left V 4 bases short and J 0 bases short, with 12 bases between. In germline, CDR1 is LGHNA, CDR2 YNFKEQ. The CDR3 loop reads CASSPGGAATNEKLFF. The CDR3 coding sequence is TGTGCCAGCAGCCCCGGGGGGGCGGCAACTAATGAAAAACTGTTTTTT.

This clone was picked up one time. V and J are TRBV15 and TRBJ2-1; 11 positions agree with TRBD2. Germline CDR1 is LNHNV and CDR2 is YYDKDF (reference sequence). This CDR3 is 17 amino acids long. The ends lost 0 bases at V and 3 bases at J; junction bases unmatched: 4. CDR3 nucleotides: TGTGCCACCAGCAGAGATACAACTAGCGGGGGCTACAATGAGCAGTTCTTC. This sequence encodes CATSRDTTSGGYNEQFF.

The chain's CDR3 is CASRISGAPRTSGNTIYF. CDR3 DNA: TGTGCCAGCAGGATATCAGGGGCGCCGAGGACCTCTGGAAACACCATATATTTT. The V call is TRBV11-2, the J call TRBJ1-3; the D gene is possibly TRBD1 (6 bases). Germline CDR1 and CDR2: SGHAT and FQNNGV. Trimming left V 6 bases short and J 0 bases short, with 21 bases between. There are 18 residues in the CDR3.

This chain joins TRBV6-5 and TRBJ2-7; 9 bases agree with TRBD1. The CDR3 extends over 15 amino acids. Germline trimming cut 5 bases from V and 2 bases from J; bases unmatched to any gene: 7. CDR1 and CDR2 (germline): MNHEY, SVGAGI. CDR3 coding DNA: TGTGCCAGCAGTCCGGGACAGGGAGGGACCTACGAGCAGTACTTC. Translated: CASSPGQGGTYEQYF.

The chain is built from TRBV28 and TRBJ1-1, with TRBD1 as a possible D gene (6 bases). The CDR3 spans 15 residues. Trimming removed 3 bases from V and 0 bases from J, with 11 bases in between. The germline V gene has CDR1 MDHEN and CDR2 SYDVKM. In DNA form, the CDR3 reads TGTGCCAGCAGTTTCTTGGACAGCATGAACACTGAAGCTTTCTTT. Translating gives CASSFLDSMNTEAFF.

This sequence joins TRBV7-2 and TRBJ2-1; 12 bases are a match to TRBD2. The CDR3 covers 17 residues. The ends lost 1 base at V and 6 bases at J; junction bases unmatched: 7. Germline values: CDR1 SGHTA, CDR2 FQGNSA. The CDR3 spells CASSLGFASGRANEQFF. Here the CDR3 DNA reads TGTGCCAGCAGCTTAGGATTTGCTAGCGGGAGGGCCAATGAGCAGTTCTTC.

V gene TRBV6-5 combines with J gene TRBJ2-2, with 7 bases matching TRBD1. The V gene's germline CDR1 is MNHEY and CDR2 SVGAGI. This CDR3 is built from 16 residues. V lost 4 bases to trimming and J lost 0 bases; unmatched junction nucleotides: 5. The CDR3 nucleotides read TGTGCCAGCAGTTCCGGGACAGCCTCGAACACCGGGGAGCTGTTTTTT. This sequence encodes CASSSGTASNTGELFF.

The chain has TRBV18 and TRBJ2-7, with 11 bases fitting TRBD1. Germline V CDR1 and CDR2: KGHSH, LQKENI. J gave up 0 bases and V 4 bases, and 14 bases lay outside the gene matches. CDR3 size: 19 residues. CDR3 amino acids: CASSQAGTGGFTPSYEQYF. DNA of the CDR3: TGTGCCAGCTCACAAGCCGGGACAGGGGGTTTTACCCCCTCCTACGAGCAGTACTTC.

The chain carries TRBV5-4 and TRBJ2-1; 9 positions match TRBD1. Germline V CDR1 and CDR2: SGHNT, YYREEE (reference sequence). This CDR3 region has 15 residues. V lost 1 base, J lost 9 bases, and 8 bases stayed unmatched. The CDR3 protein is CASSLLTGGGSEQFF. The CDR3 DNA is TGTGCCAGCAGCTTGTTGACAGGGGGGGGGAGTGAGCAGTTCTTC.